Here is one TCR beta chain with its context. Germline V CDR1 and CDR2: SGDLS, YYNGEE. V lost 6 bases to trimming and J lost 2 bases, with 11 bases between them. The CDR3 runs 14 residues. This record comes from a study of blood T cell repertoires in COVID-19. Study-level information: PBMCs, B-cell-depleted T cells, or T cells were the source of the cDNA or gDNA that made up the material.

The assay was immunoSEQ multiplex PCR, and TCRdb's table has in-frame clones only and misses some. Found here are 97,000 or so clones, 70% to 80% of them singletons; the top ten hold around a sixth. This chain uses TRBV9 with TRBJ2-2, with D maybe TRBD2 (5 bases). Specimen: peripheral blood. This clonotype was obtained from an elderly woman with active or convalescent COVID-19. The CDR3: CASNGAVNTGELFF. The CDR3 region has the DNA TGTGCCAGCAACGGAGCGGTTAACACCGGGGAGCTGTTTTTT.